One and the same sample provided the 20 T cell receptor beta chains below, sequenced in a study of T cell responses to AZD1222 COVID-19 vaccine. Using immunoSEQ multiplex PCR, the repertoire was profiled, and TCRdb retains in-frame clones only, with some absent. Of about 120,000 clones listed, over 75% are singletons. The specimen comprised peripheral blood, sampled on day 0 of AZD1222 vaccination. These receptors all come from an adult in good health.

A single count supports this clone. The sample carries other DNA sequences with the same CDR3. J is TRBJ1-5 and V is TRBV24-1, with 7 bases aligning to TRBD1. After removal of 2 bases from V and 4 bases from J, the junction contained 1 base not matched to a gene. CDR1 is KGHDR, CDR2 SFDVKD, per germline. CDR3 size: 14 residues. The CDR3 nucleotides read TGTGCCACCAGTGATTCGGACAGGAATCAGCCCCAGCATTTT. Its translation: CATSDSDRNQPQHF.

The chain joins TRBV4-1 to TRBJ2-3; 10 bases fit TRBD1. Germline CDR1 is MGHRA and CDR2 is YSYEKL. This CDR3 is built from 15 residues. The junction had 4 bases not matched to a gene; V was cut back by 3 bases and J by 4 bases. CDR3 protein: CASSHRDRGSDTQYF. Written as DNA, the CDR3 is TGCGCCAGCAGCCACCGGGACAGGGGTTCAGATACGCAGTATTTT.

This chain links TRBV3-1 (or the pseudogene TRBV3-2) with TRBJ1-6; D is ambiguous. This CDR3 is built from 18 residues. The germline V gene has CDR1 LGHDT and CDR2 YNNKEL (reference sequence). The V end was cut by 0 bases, the J end by 9 bases, with 21 bases between. For the CDR3, the DNA is TGTGCCAGCAGCCAAGATGCGGCGAAATGGTACGGTGGTTCACCCCTCCACTTT. Its translation: CASSQDAAKWYGGSPLHF.

This clone was picked up one time. The J gene is TRBJ2-2, the V gene TRBV9; unclear D gene. This CDR3 region has 17 residues. The V end was cut by 5 bases, the J end by 4 bases, with 21 bases between. Germline V lookup: CDR1 SGDLS, CDR2 YYNGEE. CDR3 DNA sequence: TGTGCCAGCAGTGACGCAAAGGTGATCTTGGGCACCGGGGAGCTGTTTTTT. It encodes CASSDAKVILGTGELFF.

This chain uses TRBV6-5 with TRBJ2-7, with D possibly being TRBD1 (6 bases). Germline CDR1 and CDR2: MNHEY and SVGAGI. Trimming shortened V by 6 bases and J by 3 bases, and 18 bases separated the two germline ends. The CDR3 is 15 amino acids. The CDR3 loop reads CASSLTPRGNYEQYF. In DNA, the CDR3 is TGTGCCAGCAGCCTAACCCCCAGGGGCAACTACGAGCAGTACTTC.

This chain links TRBV30 with TRBJ1-2; D is perhaps TRBD1 (5 bases). From germline, CDR1 is GTSNPN and CDR2 SVGIG (reference sequence). CDR3 length: 13 amino acids. The germline V and J ends were trimmed by 0 bases and 5 bases, with 10 bases remaining between them. The CDR3, as DNA: TGTGCCTGGAGTGTACAGTCAGGGTATGGCTACACCTTC. Its protein product is CAWSVQSGYGYTF.

The sample holds a few counts of this clone. The chain uses TRBV7-2 and TRBJ1-5; D is unresolved. This CDR3 comprises 13 residues. Germline V gives CDR1 SGHTA, CDR2 FQGNSA. Between the trimmed V and J ends, which lost 3 bases and 6 bases, there was a span of 9 bases. Here the CDR3 DNA reads TGTGCCAGCAGCTTTTCGGGGTCTCAGCCCCAGCATTTT. Translated: CASSFSGSQPQHF.

This chain connects TRBV19 to TRBJ1-2, with D tentatively TRBD1 (5 bases). Germline V gene data show CDR1 as LNHDA and CDR2 as SQIVND (reference sequence). With 8 bases removed from V and 3 bases from J, the gap between germline ends came to 10 bases. The CDR3 length is 12 residues. The CDR3, as DNA: TGTGCCAGTTCAGGGTTGGACTATGGCTACACCTTC. It codes for CASSGLDYGYTF.

This sequence joins TRBV14 and TRBJ1-2; D is undetermined. The CDR3 sequence is 12 residues long. Trimming pared 9 bases from V and 7 bases from J, leaving 15 bases between. In germline, CDR1 is SGHDN, CDR2 FVKESK. The chain's CDR3 is CASQMGVGGYTF. As DNA, the CDR3 is TGTGCCAGTCAAATGGGCGTTGGTGGCTACACCTTC. Variable domain in full (rest from reference TRBV14 and TRBJ1-2): EAGVTQFPSHSVIEKGQTVTLRCDPISGHDNLYWYRRVMGKEIKFLLHFVKESKQDESGMPNNRFLAERTGGTYSTLKVQPAELEDSGVYFCASQMGVGGYTFGSGTRLTVV.

CDR3 DNA sequence: TGCGCCACTCCAAGGGTTCAGCCCCAGCATTTT. This sequence encodes CATPRVQPQHF. The chain employs TRBV23-1 and TRBJ1-5; no definite D call. TRBV23-1 is an ORF, with its function uncertain. The CDR3 extends over 11 amino acids. V lost 10 bases and J 6 bases, leaving 10 bases between the germline ends.

The chain employs TRBV28 and TRBJ1-3, with D possibly being TRBD1 (6 bases). Between the trimmed V and J ends, which lost 6 bases and 4 bases, there was a span of 13 bases. This CDR3 spans 14 amino acids. Germline V lookup: CDR1 MDHEN, CDR2 SYDVKM. The CDR3 coding sequence is TGTGCCAGCAGCGGACAGCCGAACGGAAACACCATATATTTT. Translation gives CASSGQPNGNTIYF.

The chain couples TRBV28 to TRBJ1-5, with D tentatively TRBD1 (5 bases). This CDR3 is 17 amino acids long. The V and J ends lost 3 bases and 0 bases respectively, with 15 bases between them. Germline assignment: CDR1 MDHEN and CDR2 SYDVKM. This CDR3 reads CASSFNGGGYSNQPQHF. The DNA for the CDR3 is TGTGCCAGCAGTTTCAACGGGGGGGGTTATAGCAATCAGCCCCAGCATTTT.

The chain has TRBV5-1 and TRBJ2-3; 8 bases match TRBD2. The trim removed 0 bases at V and 1 base at J, leaving 10 bases unmatched. Per the germline V gene, CDR1 is SGHRS and CDR2 is YFSETQ. CDR3 length: 18 amino acids. The CDR3, as DNA: TGCGCCAGCAGCTTGGGTCTGTGGGCGGGAGGTGGCACAGATACGCAGTATTTT. Its protein is CASSLGLWAGGGTDTQYF. Variable domain in full (rest from reference TRBV5-1 and TRBJ2-3): KAGVTQTPRYLIKTRGQQVTLSCSPISGHRSVSWYQQTPGQGLQFLFEYFSETQRNKGNFPGRFSGRQFSNSRSEMNVSTLELGDSALYLCASSLGLWAGGGTDTQYFGPGTRLTVL.

This sequence joins TRBV24-1 and TRBJ2-1; D is perhaps TRBD2 (6 bases). CDR1 and CDR2 from the germline V gene are KGHDR and SFDVKD. This CDR3 comprises 14 residues. Trimming shortened V by 1 base and J by 8 bases, and 11 bases separated the two germline ends. The chain's CDR3 is CATSDFGGPDEQFF. CDR3 bases: TGTGCCACCAGTGATTTCGGGGGACCCGATGAGCAGTTCTTC.

The chain recombines TRBV6-4 with TRBJ2-1; TRBD2 matches 9 bases. V lost 6 bases and J lost 9; bases outside the gene matches: 15. The CDR3 is made up of 16 amino acids. The germline gives CDR1 MRHNA, CDR2 SNTAGT. The CDR3, as DNA: TGTGCCAGCAGCCACGCGGGGGGGAAGGGTGGTGGTGAGCAGTTCTTC. This encodes CASSHAGGKGGGEQFF.

In nucleotides, the CDR3 is TGTGCCAGCAGCGTCGACAGGCACATGAACACTGAAGCTTTCTTT. This sequence encodes CASSVDRHMNTEAFF. The genes are TRBV28 and TRBJ1-1, with D possibly matching TRBD1 (6 bases). V dropped 6 bases and J dropped 0 bases, with 14 bases sitting between them. Germline loops: CDR1 MDHEN, CDR2 SYDVKM. There are 15 residues in the CDR3.

V usage is TRBV11-2 and J usage is TRBJ2-7; 12 bases align to TRBD2. The CDR3 runs to 15 residues. V lost 5 bases, J lost 2 bases, and 4 bases stayed unmatched. The germline V gene has CDR1 SGHAT and CDR2 FQNNGV. The CDR3 DNA sequence: TGTGCCAGCAGCCATAGACTAGCGGGGGCCTACGAGCAGTACTTC. Encoded protein: CASSHRLAGAYEQYF.

The chain carries TRBV12-3 or TRBV12-4 and TRBJ2-5; D not certain. This CDR3 contains 13 residues. The germline V and J ends were trimmed by 3 bases and 4 bases, with 9 bases remaining between them. The CDR3 nucleotides read TGTGCCAGCAGTTTCGGTAACTTAGAGACCCAGTACTTC. Its protein product is CASSFGNLETQYF.

V gene TRBV18 combines with J gene TRBJ2-3, with D uncertain. The CDR3 is made up of 14 amino acids. CDR1 is KGHSH, CDR2 LQKENI, per germline. Trimming stripped 3 bases from V and 4 bases from J, with 11 bases between. CDR3 sequence (DNA): TGTGCCAGCTCACCTACCTCGCGATCAGATACGCAGTATTTT. It codes for CASSPTSRSDTQYF.

The J gene is TRBJ2-5, the V gene TRBV5-1; perhaps TRBD2 as D (5 bases). The germline CDR1 and CDR2 sequences are SGHRS and YFSETQ. The ends were cut back, 2 bases at V and 1 base at J, with 12 bases in the middle. The CDR3 extends over 15 amino acids. CDR3 bases: TGCGCCAGCAGCTTAGCGGAAGGTCCCCAAGAGACCCAGTACTTC. This sequence encodes CASSLAEGPQETQYF. Full variable domain (rest looked up from reference TRBV5-1 and TRBJ2-5): KAGVTQTPRYLIKTRGQQVTLSCSPISGHRSVSWYQQTPGQGLQFLFEYFSETQRNKGNFPGRFSGRQFSNSRSEMNVSTLELGDSALYLCASSLAEGPQETQYFGPGTRLLVL.